These 27 T cell receptor beta chains came from one sample sequenced in a study of spatial heterogeneity in lung cancer. TCRdb processed the 5' RACE reads anew with MiXCR; each CDR3 protein has one entry. The sample lists over 15,000 distinct CDR3 sequences; under 8% were seen once. No antigens are known for them. Time point given: sample taken at primary tumor resection. Study conclusions and caveats: Tumors with more nonsynonymous mutations had more expanded intratumoral alpha and beta TCRs.

The source was lung tumor tissue, collected at surgery. These receptors all stem from a male donor with early-stage non-small cell lung cancer.

With regard to this clonotype: Since the library was made to target alpha chains, this beta chain is a stray read and its abundance is not meaningful. The gene calls are TRBV10-3 and TRBJ1-2; 10 bases are shared with TRBD1. The CDR3 consists of 15 residues. V lost 4 bases to trimming and J lost 6 bases; unmatched junction nucleotides: 8. The V gene's germline CDR1 is ENHRY and CDR2 SYGVKD. The CDR3 protein is CAISGPGQGLDGYTF. DNA of the CDR3: TGTGCCATCAGTGGCCCGGGACAGGGGCTGGATGGCTACACCTTC.

This clonotype was seen repeatedly, ten times or more. The library was designed around alpha chains, so this beta chain is a stray read whose abundance carries little weight. The chain is built from TRBV7-2 and TRBJ2-1; 7 bases map to TRBD2. The CDR3 extends over 17 amino acids. With V trimmed by 5 bases and J by 5 bases, 15 bases remained unmatched. The germline V gene has CDR1 SGHTA and CDR2 FQGNSA. The DNA of the CDR3 is TGTGCCAGCAGCCAATATCAAGGAGCGGGAACCCACAATGAGCAGTTCTTC. Its protein is CASSQYQGAGTHNEQFF.

At least ten counts were recorded for this clonotype. This beta chain appears as a stray read in a library generated for alpha chains; its size is not informative. The gene calls are TRBV2 and TRBJ2-3, with 13 bases fitting TRBD2. The CDR3 covers 16 residues. Looked up from germline, CDR1 is SNHLY and CDR2 is FYNNEI. With 5 bases clipped from V and 4 bases from J, the junction kept 6 bases outside the gene matches. The CDR3 reads CASSPGLAGEADTQYF. The CDR3 coding sequence is TGTGCCAGCAGTCCCGGACTAGCGGGGGAGGCAGATACGCAGTATTTT.

This clonotype was found many times. This beta chain appears as a stray read in a library generated for alpha chains; its size is not informative. The V gene is TRBV7-2, the J gene TRBJ2-7; a possible D gene is TRBD1 (5 bases). The length of the CDR3 is 14 residues. The V gene's germline CDR1 is SGHTA and CDR2 FQGNSA. Between the trimmed V and J ends, which lost 5 bases and 2 bases, there was a span of 13 bases. The CDR3 here is CASSPGHVPYEQYF. Written as DNA, the CDR3 is TGTGCCAGCAGCCCCGGACACGTCCCCTACGAGCAGTACTTC.

This clonotype was detected ten times or more. This beta chain is a stray read from a library made for alpha chains; its abundance is not meaningful. This chain uses TRBV5-1 with TRBJ2-2, with 8 bases aligning to TRBD1. Germline loops: CDR1 SGHRS, CDR2 YFSETQ. The CDR3 has 18 residues. Trimming took 5 bases from V and 4 from J; bases not matched to a gene: 16. Here the CDR3 reads CASSLKFVSGGSTGELFF. The DNA of the CDR3 is TGCGCCAGCAGTCTAAAGTTCGTATCAGGGGGCTCCACCGGGGAGCTGTTTTTT.

This clonotype was found many times. This beta chain came through as a stray read in a library set up for alpha chains, and its size says little. V usage is TRBV6-6 and J usage is TRBJ2-7; TRBD1 matches 8 bases. The junction had 9 bases not matched to a gene; V was cut back by 2 bases and J by 3 bases. This CDR3 spans 16 amino acids. CDR1 MNHNY and CDR2 SVGAGI come from the germline V gene (reference sequence). The CDR3 spells CASSYAAGGLGYEQYF. The CDR3 DNA sequence: TGTGCCAGCAGTTACGCGGCAGGGGGCCTCGGCTACGAGCAGTACTTC.

There are many counts of this clonotype. The library was designed around alpha chains, so this beta chain is a stray read whose abundance carries little weight. The CDR3 sequence is CASSEDSGGELFF. CDR3 bases: TGTGCCAGCAGCGAAGACAGTGGCGGGGAGCTGTTTTTT. The rearrangement joins TRBV11-2 to TRBJ2-2, with D possibly TRBD1 on 5 matching bases. The V gene lost 5 bases and the J gene lost 7 bases, with 11 bases spanning the gap. The CDR3 extends over 13 amino acids. Germline assignment: CDR1 SGHAT and CDR2 FQNNGV.

This clonotype appeared many times. In a library made to pick up alpha chains, this beta chain is a stray read with a size that means little. The CDR3 here is CASTLNRVSGANVLTF. Written as DNA, the CDR3 is TGTGCCAGCACTCTAAACAGGGTCTCTGGGGCCAACGTCCTGACTTTC. This sequence joins TRBV7-2 and TRBJ2-6; perhaps TRBD1 as D (6 bases). The CDR3 totals 16 residues. Between the trimmed V and J ends, which lost 7 bases and 0 bases, there was a span of 13 bases. Germline CDR1 is SGHTA and CDR2 is FQGNSA. The complete variable domain, with remaining parts taken from reference TRBV7-2 and TRBJ2-6, reads GAGVSQSPSNKVTEKGKDVELRCDPISGHTALYWYRQSLGQGLEFLIYFQGNSAPDKSGLPSDRFSAERTGGSVSTLTIQRTQQEDSAVYLCASTLNRVSGANVLTFGAGSRLTVL.

This clonotype was detected many times. As an off-target read in a library built for alpha chains, this beta chain has a frequency of little significance. The chain employs TRBV7-2 and TRBJ1-4; D unresolved. Trimming stripped 1 base from V and 1 base from J, with 10 bases between. Germline assignment: CDR1 SGHTA and CDR2 FQGNSA. CDR3 length: 16 amino acids. In DNA, the CDR3 is TGTGCCAGCAGCTTAGGTGGTGGCGGAACTAATGAAAAACTGTTTTTT. Its translation is CASSLGGGGTNEKLFF.

This clonotype was seen at least ten times. This beta chain came through as a stray read in a library set up for alpha chains, and its size says little. The V gene is TRBV20-1, the J gene TRBJ1-5; 7 bases are a match to TRBD1. With V trimmed by 6 bases and J by 3 bases, 11 bases remained unmatched. Germline CDR1 DFQATT, CDR2 SNEGSKA (reference sequence). The length of the CDR3 is 15 residues. CDR3 sequence (DNA): TGCAGTGCCCCACCGACAGGGATGGTCAATCAGCCCCAGCATTTT. As protein: CSAPPTGMVNQPQHF.

This clonotype has ten or more counts. This beta chain is an unintended read in a library built for alpha chains; its size means little. The chain combines TRBV11-2 with TRBJ2-3, with D unclear. Trimming removed 2 bases at V and 4 bases at J, with 10 bases between. Germline V gives CDR1 SGHAT, CDR2 FQNNGV. This CDR3 has 14 amino acids. The CDR3 DNA sequence: TGTGCCAGCAGCTTACTCGAAAACTCAGATACGCAGTATTTT. This sequence encodes CASSLLENSDTQYF.

This clonotype was seen repeatedly, ten times or more. This beta chain is a stray read from a library made for alpha chains; its abundance is not meaningful. V and J are TRBV12-2 and TRBJ1-1; the table's D call TRBD1 went unverified against the DNA. TRBV12-2 constitutes a pseudogene. This CDR3 has 14 amino acids. For the CDR3, the DNA is TGTGCAAGTCGGATTGACAGGCAGAACACTGAAGCTTTCTTT. Encoded protein: CASRIDRQNTEAFF.

The table lists this clonotype with many counts. Because the library targeted alpha chains, this beta chain is an off-target read whose size means little. This chain uses TRBV20-1 with TRBJ2-1; 9 bases agree with TRBD2. This CDR3 has 17 amino acids. Germline values: CDR1 DFQATT, CDR2 SNEGSKA (reference sequence). The V gene end was trimmed by 6 bases and the J gene end by 6 bases; junction bases not matched to a gene: 18. The CDR3 DNA is TGCAGTGCCCGAAGCGGCCTCCCAGCGGGAGGAGGCAATGAGCAGTTCTTC. It specifies CSARSGLPAGGGNEQFF.

This clonotype is categorized as medium-sized (0.01 to 0.1%). In a library made to pick up alpha chains, this beta chain is a stray read with a size that means little. This chain connects TRBV27 to TRBJ1-2, with D possibly matching TRBD1 (6 bases). This CDR3 is built from 13 residues. In germline, CDR1 is MNHEY, CDR2 SMNVEV (reference sequence). Trimming pared 5 bases from V and 2 bases from J, leaving 9 bases between. CDR3 nucleotides: TGTGCCAGCAGTCAACAGGGAAACTATGGCTACACCTTC. This translates into CASSQQGNYGYTF.

Note on this clonotype: For a library built for alpha chains, this beta chain is a stray read; little rests on its size. This chain connects TRBV3-1 to TRBJ2-1; possibly TRBD1 for D (6 bases). This CDR3 comprises 16 residues. V shed 4 bases and J shed 0 bases, with 13 bases lying between them. Per germline, CDR1 LGHDT and CDR2 YNNKEL (reference sequence). CDR3 DNA: TGTGCCAGCAGCCCCCCACAGGGAGCCTCCTACAATGAGCAGTTCTTC. It translates to CASSPPQGASYNEQFF.

This clonotype was seen many times. For a library built for alpha chains, this beta chain is a stray read; little rests on its size. The chain recombines TRBV7-3 with TRBJ1-5; TRBD1 agrees at 8 bases. V was pared by 5 bases and J by 5 bases, with 2 bases of the junction left unmatched. This CDR3 has 13 residues. CDR1 is SGHTA, CDR2 FQGTGA, per germline. CDR3 loop: CASSTTGDQPQHF. DNA of the CDR3: TGTGCCAGCAGCACGACAGGGGATCAGCCCCAGCATTTT.

This clonotype occurred many times. This beta chain lies outside the target of a library built for alpha chains; its clone size means little. In DNA, the CDR3 is TGTGCCAGCAGTCCCCAGGGTGGCTACACCTTC. Residues: CASSPQGGYTF. J is TRBJ1-2 and V is TRBV28, with D possibly TRBD1 on 5 matching bases. Germline CDR1 MDHEN, CDR2 SYDVKM. V gave up 5 bases and J gave up 7 bases, with 8 bases separating them. The CDR3 consists of 11 residues.

This clonotype was recorded at least ten times. This beta chain represents an off-target read in a library built for alpha chains; its size is of limited meaning. The chain combines TRBV6-5 with TRBJ1-6; 12 bases are shared with TRBD1. The ends lost 6 bases at V and 9 bases at J; junction bases unmatched: 15. CDR1 and CDR2 from the germline V gene are MNHEY and SVGAGI. The CDR3 runs 18 residues. The CDR3 DNA follows: TGTGCCAGCAGCCCAATAAGTACCGGGACAGGGGGCCTTTCACCCCTCCACTTT. It specifies CASSPISTGTGGLSPLHF.

There are many counts of this clonotype. Since it is a stray read in a library aimed at alpha chains, this beta chain has a size that is not meaningful. This rearrangement joins TRBV28 to TRBJ1-1; no clear D gene. CDR1 is MDHEN and CDR2 is SYDVKM in the germline V gene. The CDR3 sequence is 13 residues long. The germline V and J ends were trimmed by 7 bases and 1 base, with 10 bases remaining between them. The CDR3: CASTSWPNTEAFF. The CDR3 region has the DNA TGTGCCAGCACCTCTTGGCCGAACACTGAAGCTTTCTTT.

As regards this clonotype: Because the library targeted alpha chains, this beta chain is an off-target read whose size means little. This rearrangement joins TRBV20-1 to TRBJ1-5; 9 bases line up with TRBD1. In germline, CDR1 is DFQATT, CDR2 SNEGSKA (reference sequence). Trimming removed 5 bases from V and 1 base from J; junction bases left unmatched: 3. The CDR3 is 14 amino acids. CDR3 DNA: TGCAGTGCTTGGACAGGGGAAAGCAATCAGCCCCAGCATTTT. Translated: CSAWTGESNQPQHF.

This clonotype was observed many times. Within a library made for alpha chains, this beta chain is off target, and its count is uninformative. The chain joins TRBV5-4 to TRBJ2-3; D unresolved. Between the trimmed V and J ends, which lost 1 base and 0 bases, there was a span of 9 bases. Germline lookup yields CDR1 SGHNT and CDR2 YYREEE (reference sequence). This CDR3 has 15 amino acids. CDR3 region: CASSLQLLSTDTQYF. CDR3 nucleotide sequence: TGTGCCAGCAGCTTGCAATTGCTCAGCACAGATACGCAGTATTTT.

There are many counts of this clonotype. This beta chain came through as a stray read in a library set up for alpha chains, and its size says little. This chain joins TRBV6-2 or TRBV6-3 and TRBJ2-7; D possibly uses TRBD1 or TRBD2 (5 bases each). Germline values: CDR1 MNHEY, CDR2 SVGEGT. The V end was cut by 2 bases, the J end by 2 bases, with 13 bases between. This CDR3 comprises 15 residues. CDR3 bases: TGTGCCAGCAGTTACGGGACGAAGCCCACCTACGAGCAGTACTTC. It translates to CASSYGTKPTYEQYF.

By share, this clonotype counts as medium-sized (0.01 to 0.1%). This beta chain is an off-target read within a library intended for alpha chains, so its frequency means little. V gene TRBV10-1 combines with J gene TRBJ2-7; D is uncertain. The CDR3 has 15 amino acids. V shed 0 bases and J shed 5 bases, with 14 bases lying between them. Looked up from germline, CDR1 is WNHNN and CDR2 is SYGVQD (reference sequence). In DNA, the CDR3 is TGCGCCAGCAGTGAGTCGACTCTGGGTCCCCACGAGCAGTACTTC. As protein: CASSESTLGPHEQYF.

In this sample, this clonotype turned up many times. A library made for alpha chains picked up this beta chain off target, so its size means little. The rearrangement joins TRBV5-1 to TRBJ2-3, with 7 bases fitting TRBD2. Unmatched junction bases numbered 9, after V lost 1 base and J lost 1 base. From germline, CDR1 is SGHRS and CDR2 YFSETQ. The CDR3 extends over 17 amino acids. CDR3 DNA: TGCGCCAGCAGCTTGTTGGGACTACCCTCGGGCACAGATACGCAGTATTTT. Its translation: CASSLLGLPSGTDTQYF.

This clonotype came up many times. This beta chain is a stray sequence in a library constructed for alpha chains; its clone size is not meaningful. The chain couples TRBV20-1 to TRBJ2-5; 9 nucleotides match TRBD2. The CDR3 contains 13 residues. Germline-derived CDR1 and CDR2 are DFQATT and SNEGSKA (reference sequence). The V gene end was trimmed by 2 bases and the J gene end by 5 bases; junction bases not matched to a gene: 3. This CDR3 is CSARLAGRETQYF. For the CDR3, the DNA is TGCAGTGCTAGACTAGCGGGGCGGGAGACCCAGTACTTC.

This clonotype was recorded many times. The size of this beta chain means little, since it is a stray read in a library made for alpha chains. V is TRBV5-1 and J is TRBJ1-2; TRBD1 agrees at 7 bases. The germline V gene has CDR1 SGHRS and CDR2 YFSETQ. The CDR3 length is 13 residues. With V trimmed by 2 bases and J by 5 bases, 3 bases remained unmatched. The CDR3 loop is CASSFSTGYGYTF. The DNA of the CDR3 is TGCGCCAGCAGCTTTTCGACAGGGTATGGCTACACCTTC.

This clonotype was seen at least ten times. Since the library was made to target alpha chains, this beta chain is a stray read and its abundance is not meaningful. The V gene is TRBV5-1, the J gene TRBJ2-5; 7 nucleotides agree with TRBD1. Germline lookup yields CDR1 SGHRS and CDR2 YFSETQ. V trimming: 4 bases; J trimming: 4 bases; junction bases outside the gene matches: 7. The CDR3 totals 14 residues. This CDR3 reads CASSLGTARETQYF. The CDR3 DNA sequence: TGCGCCAGCAGCCTTGGGACAGCTAGAGAGACCCAGTACTTC. The variable domain in full, completed from reference TRBV5-1 and TRBJ2-5, reads KAGVTQTPRYLIKTRGQQVTLSCSPISGHRSVSWYQQTPGQGLQFLFEYFSETQRNKGNFPGRFSGRQFSNSRSEMNVSTLELGDSALYLCASSLGTARETQYFGPGTRLLVL.